The 13 T cell receptor beta chains below all came from one sample that was sequenced in a study of blood T cell repertoires in COVID-19. Measured with immunoSEQ multiplex PCR; TCRdb has only the in-frame clones, and not every one. Among under 400,000 clones, roughly 90% were seen once, and the ten largest hold approximately 2.9%. The sample taken for sequencing was peripheral blood. All receptors derive from a woman in her 30s with COVID-19, enrolled during active disease.

This chain connects TRBV19 to TRBJ2-2; D unresolved. Germline V lookup: CDR1 LNHDA, CDR2 SQIVND (reference sequence). The CDR3 consists of 14 residues. V lost 1 base to trimming and J lost 3 bases, with 6 bases between them. The CDR3 is CASSIARHTGELFF. In DNA, the CDR3 is TGTGCCAGTAGTATAGCTAGACACACCGGGGAGCTGTTTTTT.

The chain has TRBV2 and TRBJ2-5, with 7 bases matching TRBD2. CDR1 and CDR2 (germline): SNHLY, FYNNEI. This CDR3 contains 17 residues. Germline trimming cut 6 bases from V and 2 bases from J; bases unmatched to any gene: 15. The CDR3 bases are TGTGCCAGCAGCTTGGGACTTGGGAGGGATTTACAAGAGACCCAGTACTTC. It specifies CASSLGLGRDLQETQYF.

The chain has TRBV27 and TRBJ2-7, with TRBD1 identical over 9 bases. The CDR3 is 14 residues long. V lost 7 bases, J lost 4 bases, and 8 bases stayed unmatched. Germline-derived CDR1 and CDR2 are MNHEY and SMNVEV (reference sequence). The CDR3 DNA is TGTGCCAGCAACGACAGGGGGACCCTGTACGAGCAGTACTTC. Translated, it gives CASNDRGTLYEQYF.

This chain connects TRBV5-4 to TRBJ2-1; 8 positions agree with TRBD2. After removal of 0 bases from V and 9 bases from J, the junction contained 11 bases not matched to a gene. Germline CDR1 reads SGHNT; CDR2 reads YYREEE (reference sequence). This CDR3 has 16 residues. This CDR3 is CASSLERRGRHPEQFF. For the CDR3, the DNA is TGTGCCAGCAGCTTGGAACGGCGCGGGAGGCATCCTGAGCAGTTCTTC. Full variable domain (rest looked up from reference TRBV5-4 and TRBJ2-1): ETGVTQSPTHLIKTRGQQVTLRCSSQSGHNTVSWYQQALGQGPQFIFQYYREEENGRGNFPPRFSGLQFPNYSSELNVNALELDDSALYLCASSLERRGRHPEQFFGPGTRLTVL.

V gene TRBV14 combines with J gene TRBJ2-3; 13 bases agree with TRBD2. Germline CDR1 and CDR2: SGHDN and FVKESK. This CDR3 is 18 amino acids long. V trimming: 2 bases; J trimming: 1 base; junction bases outside the gene matches: 6. CDR3 protein: CASSQIWTSGSGTDTQYF. The CDR3 bases are TGTGCCAGCAGCCAAATTTGGACTAGCGGGAGTGGCACAGATACGCAGTATTTT.

The chain joins TRBV5-5 to TRBJ1-2; unclear D gene. With 0 bases removed from V and 2 bases from J, the gap between germline ends came to 8 bases. The CDR3 loop spans 14 amino acids. Germline lookup yields CDR1 SGHKS and CDR2 YYEKEE (reference sequence). The CDR3 here is CASSLGAGNYGYTF. CDR3 coding DNA: TGTGCCAGCAGCTTGGGGGCGGGGAACTATGGCTACACCTTC.

The chain carries TRBV4-1 and TRBJ2-4; a possible D gene is TRBD2 (6 bases). Germline values: CDR1 MGHRA, CDR2 YSYEKL. Trimming removed 0 bases at V and 10 bases at J, with 16 bases between. CDR3 length: 15 residues. The CDR3 nucleotides read TGCGCCAGCAGCCAAGAGCCTTCGGGGGTACCTATTCAGTACTTC. Amino acids: CASSQEPSGVPIQYF.

The gene calls are TRBV5-1 and TRBJ1-4, with 8 bases that match TRBD1. Germline V gives CDR1 SGHRS, CDR2 YFSETQ. The CDR3 has 15 residues. The V and J ends lost 4 bases and 1 base, in that order; junction bases with no gene match: 3. The CDR3 sequence: CASSTGQGTNEKLFF. CDR3 DNA sequence: TGCGCCAGCAGCACTGGACAGGGAACTAATGAAAAACTGTTTTTT. The full variable domain, its missing parts supplied by reference TRBV5-1 and TRBJ1-4, is KAGVTQTPRYLIKTRGQQVTLSCSPISGHRSVSWYQQTPGQGLQFLFEYFSETQRNKGNFPGRFSGRQFSNSRSEMNVSTLELGDSALYLCASSTGQGTNEKLFFGSGTQLSVL.

This chain connects TRBV28 to TRBJ2-3; TRBD2 matches 7 bases. The ends lost 7 bases at V and 5 bases at J; junction bases unmatched: 15. Germline CDR1 reads MDHEN; CDR2 reads SYDVKM. The CDR3 contains 16 residues. The DNA of the CDR3 is TGTGCCAGCACTCTCGGTAGGACTAGTTGGGGAGATACGCAGTATTTT. Its translation is CASTLGRTSWGDTQYF.

V is TRBV7-2 and J is TRBJ2-2; no definite D call. The length of the CDR3 is 15 residues. V lost 5 bases and J lost 4, with 14 bases in between. The germline V gene encodes CDR1 SGHTA and CDR2 FQGNSA. CDR3 in DNA: TGTGCCAGCAGCCAACTAAGGATGCTCACCGGGGAGCTGTTTTTT. As protein: CASSQLRMLTGELFF. The variable domain in full, completed from reference TRBV7-2 and TRBJ2-2, reads GAGVSQSPSNKVTEKGKDVELRCDPISGHTALYWYRQSLGQGLEFLIYFQGNSAPDKSGLPSDRFSAERTGGSVSTLTIQRTQQEDSAVYLCASSQLRMLTGELFFGEGSRLTVL.

CDR3 in amino acids: CASSAGLAGNEQFF. CDR3 in DNA: TGTGCCAGCAGTGCAGGACTAGCGGGAAATGAGCAGTTCTTC. The V and J genes are TRBV2 and TRBJ2-1; 12 bases agree with TRBD2. V gave up 4 bases and J gave up 7 bases; unmatched junction bases: 2. CDR1 is SNHLY and CDR2 is FYNNEI in the germline V gene. This CDR3 contains 14 residues.

This clone turned up a few times. The rearrangement links TRBV3-1 (or the pseudogene TRBV3-2) to TRBJ1-4; 8 positions match TRBD1. The CDR3 consists of 15 residues. The germline V gene has CDR1 LGHDT and CDR2 YNNKEL (reference sequence). The J segment lost 7 bases and the V segment lost 5 bases, leaving 9 bases of the junction unmatched. CDR3 sequence reads: CASSARQGTSEKLFF. CDR3 nucleotides: TGTGCCAGCAGCGCCCGACAGGGGACAAGTGAAAAACTGTTTTTT.

This sequence joins TRBV19 and TRBJ1-2, with 7 bases fitting TRBD1. CDR1 and CDR2 (germline): LNHDA, SQIVND (reference sequence). The length of the CDR3 is 15 residues. The V segment lost 4 bases and the J segment 4 bases; nucleotides outside the gene matches: 9. The CDR3 loop reads CASSTSTTGVYGYTF. Here the CDR3 DNA reads TGTGCCAGTAGTACCTCAACCACAGGGGTCTATGGCTACACCTTC.